Each of the 26 T cell receptor beta chains below was sequenced from the same sample in a study of human T cells and chemical hapten exposure. TCRdb reanalysed the RACE reads using MiXCR and keeps one entry per CDR3 protein. The profile shows tens of thousands of distinct CDR3 sequences, under 15% of them singletons. Time point in this sample: patch test 3, about 24 weeks after DPC sensitization. Treatment: therapeutic diphenylcyclopropenone sensitization with weekly scalp DPC. Material: whole blood, obtained in connection with sensitization to the hapten diphenylcyclopropenone (DPC). These receptors originate from a woman in her fifties or sixties with alopecia areata. Some clones in this sample may be carry-over from other donors' samples.

The V call is TRBV2, the J call TRBJ2-3; D gene unclear. With 4 bases removed from V and 2 bases from J, the gap between germline ends came to 10 bases. CDR1 is SNHLY, CDR2 FYNNEI, per germline. This CDR3 spans 14 amino acids. The CDR3 region is CASSAGPHTDTQYF. The CDR3 DNA is TGTGCCAGCAGTGCCGGACCGCACACAGATACGCAGTATTTT. Drawing the rest from reference TRBV2 and TRBJ2-3, the complete variable domain is EPEVTQTPSHQVTQMGQEVILRCVPISNHLYFYWYRQILGQKVEFLVSFYNNEISEKSEIFDDQFSVERPDGSNFTLKIRSTKLEDSAMYFCASSAGPHTDTQYFGPGTRLTVL.

The rearrangement links TRBV7-2 to TRBJ1-6; D is uncertain. V gave up 1 base and J gave up 4 bases, with 14 bases separating them. The germline V gene has CDR1 SGHTA and CDR2 FQGNSA. This CDR3 has 17 residues. CDR3 loop: CASSLGKNRDYNSPLHF. CDR3 bases: TGTGCCAGCAGCTTAGGAAAGAACCGAGATTATAATTCACCCCTCCACTTT.

There are many counts of this clonotype. The chain links TRBV20-1 to TRBJ2-5, with 8 bases lining up with TRBD2. With V trimmed by 0 bases and J by 4 bases, 4 bases remained unmatched. This CDR3 has 14 residues. Germline CDR1 is DFQATT and CDR2 is SNEGSKA (reference sequence). The CDR3 loop is CSARDRLAGETQYF. The CDR3 DNA follows: TGCAGTGCTAGAGATCGCCTAGCGGGAGAGACCCAGTACTTC.

This clonotype was found many times. CDR3 residues: CASSEFMGTDTQYF. The CDR3 bases are TGTGCCAGCAGTGAATTCATGGGCACAGATACGCAGTATTTT. The gene calls are TRBV25-1 and TRBJ2-3; D is unclear. The V gene's germline CDR1 is MGHDK and CDR2 SYGVNS. CDR3 length: 14 amino acids. The V end was cut by 1 base, the J end by 1 base, with 6 bases between.

V usage is TRBV6-5 and J usage is TRBJ1-2; TRBD1 matches 7 bases. Germline lookup yields CDR1 MNHEY and CDR2 SVGAGI. After removal of 0 bases from V and 8 bases from J, the junction contained 9 bases not matched to a gene. The CDR3 consists of 15 residues. In DNA form, the CDR3 reads TGTGCCAGCAGTTACTCGATAGGGGGCTTGCTCGGCTACACCTTC. Residues: CASSYSIGGLLGYTF.

This clonotype was recorded many times. This chain joins TRBV2 and TRBJ2-1, with 10 bases matching TRBD1. This CDR3 has 14 amino acids. Per germline, CDR1 SNHLY and CDR2 FYNNEI. V shed 7 bases and J 5 bases; nucleotides not matched to a gene: 5. The DNA of the CDR3 is TGTGCCAGCACCGGGACAGGGGTACACAATGAGCAGTTCTTC. This sequence encodes CASTGTGVHNEQFF.

This chain links TRBV5-1 with TRBJ2-5; D perhaps matches TRBD1 (5 bases). The CDR3 length is 14 residues. Germline loops: CDR1 SGHRS, CDR2 YFSETQ. V was pared by 0 bases and J by 1 base, with 7 bases between. CDR3 DNA: TGCGCCAGCAGCTTGGGACAGATCCAAGAGACCCAGTACTTC. This sequence encodes CASSLGQIQETQYF.

This chain links TRBV20-1 with TRBJ2-2, with 12 bases fitting TRBD1. CDR1 DFQATT and CDR2 SNEGSKA come from the germline V gene (reference sequence). The trim removed 6 bases at V and 8 bases at J, leaving 7 bases unmatched. CDR3 size: 14 residues. Here the CDR3 DNA reads TGCAGTGCGACCGGGACAGGGGGCTCTGGGGAGCTGTTTTTT. It translates to CSATGTGGSGELFF.

This clonotype was detected only a few times. J is TRBJ2-7 and V is TRBV5-6, with 13 bases that match TRBD2. The CDR3 runs 15 residues. The J segment lost 6 bases and the V segment lost 1 base, leaving 4 bases of the junction unmatched. In germline, CDR1 is SGHDT, CDR2 YYEEEE. The CDR3 nucleotides are TGTGCCAGCAGCTTGCCAACTAGCGGGAGGGCCGAGCAGTACTTC. Encoded protein: CASSLPTSGRAEQYF.

This clonotype was recorded at least ten times. The chain joins TRBV29-1 to TRBJ1-1; D is ambiguous. Looked up from germline, CDR1 is SQVTM and CDR2 is ANQGSEA. The CDR3 is 13 residues long. V shed 5 bases and J shed 1 base, with 11 bases lying between them. CDR3 region: CSVRMGGNTEAFF. Written as DNA, the CDR3 is TGCAGCGTTAGAATGGGAGGGAACACTGAAGCTTTCTTT.

This sequence joins TRBV28 and TRBJ1-1; TRBD1 might be the D (6 bases). Per germline, CDR1 MDHEN and CDR2 SYDVKM. The V end lost 3 bases, the J end lost 1 base, and 12 bases lay between the germline ends. CDR3 size: 15 residues. DNA of the CDR3: TGTGCCAGCAGTTTGGGGGCCGGGGGGAACACTGAAGCTTTCTTT. It is translated as CASSLGAGGNTEAFF.

The chain uses TRBV29-1 and TRBJ2-5; possibly TRBD2 for D (5 bases). The CDR3 consists of 14 residues. Germline CDR1 is SQVTM and CDR2 is ANQGSEA. The V and J ends lost 0 bases and 9 bases respectively, with 17 bases between them. This chain's CDR3 is CSVEDNAYRGAQYF. CDR3 bases: TGCAGCGTTGAAGATAATGCGTATCGGGGAGCCCAGTACTTC.

This clonotype showed up just a few times. The chain uses TRBV3-1 and TRBJ2-2; 7 bases agree with TRBD1. Germline values: CDR1 LGHDT, CDR2 YNNKEL (reference sequence). CDR3 length equals 14 residues. J gave up 0 bases and V 8 bases, and 3 bases lay outside the gene matches. Written as DNA, the CDR3 is TGTGCCAGCGGACAGGTTTCGAACACCGGGGAGCTGTTTTTT. Its protein product is CASGQVSNTGELFF.

The J gene is TRBJ2-7, the V gene TRBV29-1; 9 bases agree with TRBD2. Losses at the gene ends were 3 bases for V and 3 bases for J; bases not matched to a gene: 9. Germline V gives CDR1 SQVTM, CDR2 ANQGSEA. The length of the CDR3 is 15 residues. The CDR3 reads CSVDVRTSVNYEQYF. The CDR3 DNA reads as TGCAGCGTTGACGTCCGGACTAGCGTGAACTACGAGCAGTACTTC.

The table lists this clonotype with a few counts. This chain connects TRBV18 to TRBJ1-5, with a weak D call TRBD1 (5 bases). The CDR3 runs 18 residues. The ends were cut back, 3 bases at V and 1 base at J, with 19 bases in the middle. Per the germline V gene, CDR1 is KGHSH and CDR2 is LQKENI. The DNA for the CDR3 is TGTGCCAGCTCACCGGAGTCCTTTGGGGCCGTGAGCAATCAGCCCCAGCATTTT. It is translated as CASSPESFGAVSNQPQHF.

This clonotype was observed many times. The rearrangement uses TRBV25-1 and TRBJ2-7, with 8 nucleotides matching TRBD2. This CDR3 is 16 amino acids long. The germline V gene encodes CDR1 MGHDK and CDR2 SYGVNS. The junction had 15 bases not matched to a gene; V was cut back by 8 bases and J by 3 bases. CDR3: CASLPPGPAGVYEQYF. The CDR3 DNA is TGTGCCAGCCTCCCTCCCGGACCAGCGGGAGTCTACGAGCAGTACTTC.

This clonotype was seen many times. The chain is built from TRBV3-1 and TRBJ1-5; 8 bases are a match to TRBD1. The CDR3 runs 15 residues. The trim removed 0 bases at V and 4 bases at J, leaving 2 bases unmatched. Germline CDR1 and CDR2: LGHDT and YNNKEL (reference sequence). The CDR3 protein is CASSQDTGGNQPQHF. CDR3 nucleotides: TGTGCCAGCAGCCAAGATACAGGGGGAAATCAGCCCCAGCATTTT.

The sample holds many counts of this clonotype. The chain has TRBV6-2 or TRBV6-3 and TRBJ1-1; D not certain. The CDR3 consists of 11 residues. The V gene's germline CDR1 is MNHEY and CDR2 SVGEGT. Trimming stripped 10 bases from V and 8 bases from J, with 14 bases between. The CDR3 sequence is CATQRAIEAFF. The CDR3 nucleotides are TGTGCCACCCAGAGGGCCATCGAAGCTTTCTTT.

This clonotype was seen ten or more times. This chain uses TRBV10-3 with TRBJ2-7, with TRBD2 as a possible D gene (5 bases). CDR3 length: 14 residues. From germline, CDR1 is ENHRY and CDR2 SYGVKD. V lost 3 bases and J lost 3, with 12 bases in between. CDR3 loop: CAISDIGRDYEQYF. CDR3 nucleotide sequence: TGTGCCATCAGTGATATCGGCCGGGACTACGAGCAGTACTTC.

This clonotype was detected a few times. The genes are TRBV20-1 and TRBJ2-1; 8 bases are a match to TRBD2. The CDR3 sequence is 15 residues long. Germline-derived CDR1 and CDR2 are DFQATT and SNEGSKA (reference sequence). The V and J ends lost 3 bases and 6 bases, in that order; junction bases with no gene match: 10. The DNA of the CDR3 is TGCAGTGCTAGGGGGTACGGGAGGGCCTTCAATGAGCAGTTCTTC. As protein: CSARGYGRAFNEQFF.

The table lists this clonotype with a few counts. CDR3 DNA: TGTGCCAGCTCACCCCTGGGGACAGGAGAGACCGGGGAGCTGTTTTTT. Amino acids: CASSPLGTGETGELFF. The V call is TRBV18, the J call TRBJ2-2; 8 bases line up with TRBD1. The CDR3 runs to 16 residues. CDR1 is KGHSH, CDR2 LQKENI, per germline. After removal of 3 bases from V and 5 bases from J, the junction contained 8 bases not matched to a gene.

In its sample, this clonotype was seen a few times. V is TRBV29-1 and J is TRBJ2-5; maybe TRBD1 (6 bases). Germline V gives CDR1 SQVTM, CDR2 ANQGSEA. V was cut by 4 bases and J by 4 bases, with 10 bases left in between. CDR3 size: 12 residues. This chain's CDR3 is CSVVPRGETQYF. CDR3 nucleotides: TGCAGCGTTGTTCCCAGGGGAGAGACCCAGTACTTC.

In this sample, this clonotype turned up many times. CDR3 sequence: CSVETAPNEKLFF. In DNA form, the CDR3 reads TGCAGCGTGGAGACAGCCCCTAATGAAAAACTGTTTTTT. J is TRBJ1-4 and V is TRBV29-1; D may be TRBD1 (5 bases). CDR1 SQVTM and CDR2 ANQGSEA come from the germline V gene. This CDR3 is 13 amino acids long. The germline V and J ends were trimmed by 6 bases and 3 bases, with 11 bases remaining between them.

This clonotype was observed a handful of times. V gene TRBV29-1 combines with J gene TRBJ2-3; 7 positions agree with TRBD2. V was pared by 0 bases and J by 11 bases, with 5 bases of the junction left unmatched. This CDR3 contains 12 residues. Germline assignment: CDR1 SQVTM and CDR2 ANQGSEA. The CDR3 coding sequence is TGCAGCGTTGAAGAAGGGGCGGGAGTGCAGTATTTT. Translated, it gives CSVEEGAGVQYF.

This clonotype was observed a few times. This chain links TRBV12-3 or TRBV12-4 with TRBJ2-7, with D possibly being TRBD1 or TRBD2 (5 bases each). V shed 2 bases and J shed 7 bases, with 12 bases lying between them. The CDR3 has 13 residues. CDR3 DNA sequence: TGTGCCAGCAGTTTATACGGGGCGCAGGAGCAGTACTTC. Amino acids: CASSLYGAQEQYF.

The V call is TRBV20-1, the J call TRBJ1-5; 7 bases map to TRBD1. The CDR3 is made up of 21 amino acids. Germline CDR1 reads DFQATT; CDR2 reads SNEGSKA (reference sequence). The trim removed 5 bases at V and 0 bases at J, leaving 25 bases unmatched. The DNA of the CDR3 is TGCAGTGCTGCTAAGTCCCCGGGACAGTGGGTTGGTCGCTATAGCAATCAGCCCCAGCATTTT. Encoded protein: CSAAKSPGQWVGRYSNQPQHF.